A selection of T cell receptor beta chains follows, all from one sample in a study of T cell responses to AZD1222 COVID-19 vaccine. Data came from immunoSEQ multiplex PCR; TCRdb stores just in-frame clones and leaves some out. The table lists 150,000 to 180,000 clones, about 92% of them singletons. Sequencing used peripheral blood, obtained on day 0 of AZD1222 vaccination. The receptors were sampled from an adult in good health. The CDR3 runs from the conserved cysteine through the conserved F or W. The D gene is left open where the match is weak. Some rows have no size entry. The others give once, few or many, or a class for an expanded clone.

j_gene: TRBJ2-1; d_gene: NA; abundance: once; v_gene: TRBV14; CDR3nt: TGTGCCAGCAGCCAAGAGGTGGCCGCCTACAATGAGCAGTTCTTC; CDR3aa: CASSQEVAAYNEQFF
j_gene: TRBJ1-2; d_gene: NA; abundance: few; v_gene: TRBV12-3/TRBV12-4; CDR3nt: TGTGCCAGCAGGGGGTACCAGGGAGGCGGCTACACCTTC; CDR3aa: CASRGYQGGGYTF
j_gene: TRBJ2-7; d_gene: TRBD1; abundance: NA; v_gene: TRBV6-5; CDR3nt: TGTGCCAGCAGTCCGGACAGGGGGACCTCCTACGAGCAGTACTTC; CDR3aa: CASSPDRGTSYEQYF
j_gene: TRBJ2-3; d_gene: TRBD2; abundance: NA; v_gene: TRBV14; CDR3nt: TGTGCCAGCAGCCAAGATCCAAGACTAGCGGCGGAAGATACGCAGTATTTT; CDR3aa: CASSQDPRLAAEDTQYF
j_gene: TRBJ2-5; d_gene: TRBD1; abundance: NA; v_gene: TRBV19; CDR3nt: TGTGCCAGTAGTATGGGTGGACAGGCAGGGGGTCAGTACTTC; CDR3aa: CASSMGGQAGGQYF
j_gene: TRBJ2-1; d_gene: TRBD2; abundance: NA; v_gene: TRBV7-9; CDR3nt: TGTGCCAGCAGCGGTACTAGCGGGATCTACAATGAGCAGTTCTTC; CDR3aa: CASSGTSGIYNEQFF
j_gene: TRBJ2-6; d_gene: NA; abundance: NA; v_gene: TRBV28; CDR3nt: TGTGCCAGCAGCCCCGGTGGGGCCAACGTCCTGACTTTC; CDR3aa: CASSPGGANVLTF
j_gene: TRBJ1-5; d_gene: NA; abundance: once; v_gene: TRBV20-1; CDR3nt: TGCAGTGCCGGGACCGGTCAGCCCCAGCATTTT; CDR3aa: CSAGTGQPQHF
j_gene: TRBJ1-1; d_gene: NA; abundance: NA; v_gene: TRBV20-1; CDR3nt: TGCAGTGCTAGTAAGAACACTGAAGCTTTCTTT; CDR3aa: CSASKNTEAFF
j_gene: TRBJ2-3; d_gene: NA; abundance: NA; v_gene: TRBV5-5; CDR3nt: TGTGCCAGCAGCGGCAGGATGGGCACAGATACGCAGTATTTT; CDR3aa: CASSGRMGTDTQYF
j_gene: TRBJ1-2; d_gene: NA; abundance: NA; v_gene: TRBV27; CDR3nt: TGTGCCAGCAGTTTATCGGGTTGGGCTGGGTATGGCTACACCTTC; CDR3aa: CASSLSGWAGYGYTF
j_gene: TRBJ1-2; d_gene: NA; abundance: NA; v_gene: TRBV5-1; CDR3nt: TGCGCCAGCAGCTATGCGAGGGATGGCTACACCTTC; CDR3aa: CASSYARDGYTF
j_gene: TRBJ2-1; d_gene: NA; abundance: NA; v_gene: TRBV7-6; CDR3nt: TGTGCCAGCAGCTTAGTACGGAGGCCCATATCCTACAATGAGCAGTTCTTC; CDR3aa: CASSLVRRPISYNEQFF
j_gene: TRBJ2-7; d_gene: NA; abundance: NA; v_gene: TRBV7-9; CDR3nt: TGTGCCAGCAGCTTCCGGACCTTGGTCGGCGAGCAGTACTTC; CDR3aa: CASSFRTLVGEQYF
j_gene: TRBJ2-5; d_gene: TRBD1; abundance: NA; v_gene: TRBV15; CDR3nt: TGTGCCACCAGCCGGGGACAGCTCCAAGAGACCCAGTACTTC; CDR3aa: CATSRGQLQETQYF
j_gene: TRBJ1-2; d_gene: NA; abundance: NA; v_gene: TRBV6-5; CDR3nt: TGTGCCAGCAGTTACGTTAGGCCGGTAGCTAACTATGGCTACACCTTC; CDR3aa: CASSYVRPVANYGYTF
j_gene: TRBJ1-4; d_gene: TRBD1; abundance: NA; v_gene: TRBV5-1; CDR3nt: TGCGCCAGCAGCGGACAGGGGCCGGATGAAAAACTGTTTTTT; CDR3aa: CASSGQGPDEKLFF
j_gene: TRBJ1-4; d_gene: NA; abundance: NA; v_gene: TRBV25-1; CDR3nt: TGTGCCAGCAGTGAAAAATGGGGACACTCACCGGATGAAAAACTGTTTTTT; CDR3aa: CASSEKWGHSPDEKLFF
j_gene: TRBJ2-1; d_gene: NA; abundance: NA; v_gene: TRBV18; CDR3nt: TGTGCCAGCTCACTTGGACTGCTGAGCTCCTACAATGAGCAGTTCTTC; CDR3aa: CASSLGLLSSYNEQFF
j_gene: TRBJ1-1; d_gene: NA; abundance: once; v_gene: TRBV9; CDR3nt: TGTGCCAGCAGCGTAGGGGTTTTGAACACTGAAGCTTTCTTT; CDR3aa: CASSVGVLNTEAFF
j_gene: TRBJ2-5; d_gene: TRBD1; abundance: NA; v_gene: TRBV2; CDR3nt: TGTGCCAGCAGCAGGGGGCTGGAAGAGACCCAGTACTTC; CDR3aa: CASSRGLEETQYF
j_gene: TRBJ2-5; d_gene: NA; abundance: NA; v_gene: TRBV18; CDR3nt: TGTGCCAGCTCACCGTCCGTACCGGGGGCAGAGACCCAGTACTTC; CDR3aa: CASSPSVPGAETQYF
j_gene: TRBJ2-2; d_gene: NA; abundance: NA; v_gene: TRBV7-2; CDR3nt: TGTGCCAGCAGCTTTAGCAGCGTGAACACCGGGGAGCTGTTTTTT; CDR3aa: CASSFSSVNTGELFF
j_gene: TRBJ1-5; d_gene: TRBD1; abundance: few; v_gene: TRBV9; CDR3nt: TGTGCCAGCAGCGAGGGACAGGGGAATCAGCCCCAGCATTTT; CDR3aa: CASSEGQGNQPQHF
j_gene: TRBJ2-2; d_gene: NA; abundance: NA; v_gene: TRBV19; CDR3nt: TGTGCCACCCGCTGGGGGGGCCTAAACACCGGGGAGCTGTTTTTT; CDR3aa: CATRWGGLNTGELFF